This T cell receptor (beta chain) was observed in a study of chemoradiotherapy in HPV16-positive cancers. Samples were taken several times over chemoradiotherapy. Looked up from germline, CDR1 is KGHSH and CDR2 is LQKENI. Trimming cost V 6 bases and J 4 bases; bases outside gene matches: 14. The CDR3 is 17 amino acids. Findings of the study overall: Non-HPV-specific T cells did not expand in tumors during treatment, whereas candidate HPV-specific clones and E7-related motifs did. HPV-specific T cells were functionally defined from only two HPV16-positive patients.

The repertoire was sequenced with immunoSEQ multiplex PCR; TCRdb's copy has only in-frame clones and lacks some. The table has about 39,000 clones, 65% to 80% seen once. About this clone: Antigen: not known.

The TCR originated in a human donor with HPV-associated anogenital cancer. The specimen comprised blood, sampled from a patient who underwent chemoradiotherapy. The rearrangement joins TRBV18 to TRBJ1-5, with TRBD1 matching 8 bases. This CDR3 reads CASSRGTGRVANQPQHF. In DNA, the CDR3 is TGTGCCAGCTCCCGCGGGACAGGTCGCGTGGCGAATCAGCCCCAGCATTTT.